This T cell receptor beta chain was found in a study of T-cell reconstitution after alpha-beta-depleted transplantation in children. This clonotype was seen at least ten times. Preparing the TCRbeta library involved the use of unique molecular identifiers. From the PCR reads, TCRdb called clonotypes with MiXCR, one entry per CDR3 protein. The table shows around 680,000 distinct CDR3 sequences, with approximately 17% occurring only once. CDR1 is WSHSY, CDR2 SAAADI, per germline. V gave up 0 bases and J gave up 0 bases; unmatched junction bases: 4. The CDR3 loop spans 16 amino acids. The clonotype comes from a human donor who donated a stem cell graft to a child with acute myeloid leukemia. Here the sequenced sample was PBMCs from the stem cell graft donor, taken from the stem cell graft. V usage is TRBV10-2 and J usage is TRBJ1-2; TRBD1 aligns across 7 bases. CDR3 DNA sequence: TGCGCCAGCAGTGAGTCACGGACAGGAGCTAACTATGGCTACACCTTC. The encoded protein is CASSESRTGANYGYTF.